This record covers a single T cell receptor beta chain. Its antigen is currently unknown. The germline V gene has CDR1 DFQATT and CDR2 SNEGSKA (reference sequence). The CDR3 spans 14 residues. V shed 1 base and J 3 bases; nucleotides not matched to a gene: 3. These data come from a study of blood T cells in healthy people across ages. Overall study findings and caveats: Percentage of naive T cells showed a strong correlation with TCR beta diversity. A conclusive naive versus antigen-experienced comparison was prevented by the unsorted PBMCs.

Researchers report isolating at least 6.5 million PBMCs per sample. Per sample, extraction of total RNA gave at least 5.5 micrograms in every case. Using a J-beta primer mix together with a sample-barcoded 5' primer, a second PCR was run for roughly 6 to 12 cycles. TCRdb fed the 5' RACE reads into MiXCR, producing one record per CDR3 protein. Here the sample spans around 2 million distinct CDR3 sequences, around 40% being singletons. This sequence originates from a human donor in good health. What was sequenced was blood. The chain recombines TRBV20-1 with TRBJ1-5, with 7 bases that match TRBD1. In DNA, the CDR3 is TGCAGTGCTAGAGCGGGACAGCCCAATCAGCCCCAGCATTTT. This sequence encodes CSARAGQPNQPQHF.